This entry describes one T cell receptor (beta chain). No antigen is known for it. V shed 4 bases, J shed 6 bases, and the junction held 11 bases outside the gene matches. Germline values: CDR1 LNHNV, CDR2 YYDKDF (reference sequence). CDR3 size: 15 residues. Produced via immunoSEQ multiplex PCR; TCRdb's table is partial and in-frame only. This sample carries just over 14,000 clones, 90% to 95% of them seen once, and the ten largest clones take around 0.7%. The record originates from a study of graft-versus-host responses after intestinal transplantation. Study background: Grafts were multivisceral, liver-intestinal, or isolated intestinal. Each patient got anti-thymocyte globulin induction, then tacrolimus and steroids for around three years. Findings and caveats of the study: Early after transplant, HvG clones declined as circulating GvH clones peaked.

This specimen consisted of PBMCs, obtained 9 days after transplant. The genes are TRBV15 and TRBJ1-2; 7 bases are shared with TRBD1. The clonotype was recovered from a human patient who received an intestinal transplant, so some T cells may come from the graft donor. This CDR3 reads CATSNPPGGRDGYTF. DNA for the CDR3: TGTGCCACCAGCAACCCCCCAGGGGGAAGGGATGGCTACACCTTC.